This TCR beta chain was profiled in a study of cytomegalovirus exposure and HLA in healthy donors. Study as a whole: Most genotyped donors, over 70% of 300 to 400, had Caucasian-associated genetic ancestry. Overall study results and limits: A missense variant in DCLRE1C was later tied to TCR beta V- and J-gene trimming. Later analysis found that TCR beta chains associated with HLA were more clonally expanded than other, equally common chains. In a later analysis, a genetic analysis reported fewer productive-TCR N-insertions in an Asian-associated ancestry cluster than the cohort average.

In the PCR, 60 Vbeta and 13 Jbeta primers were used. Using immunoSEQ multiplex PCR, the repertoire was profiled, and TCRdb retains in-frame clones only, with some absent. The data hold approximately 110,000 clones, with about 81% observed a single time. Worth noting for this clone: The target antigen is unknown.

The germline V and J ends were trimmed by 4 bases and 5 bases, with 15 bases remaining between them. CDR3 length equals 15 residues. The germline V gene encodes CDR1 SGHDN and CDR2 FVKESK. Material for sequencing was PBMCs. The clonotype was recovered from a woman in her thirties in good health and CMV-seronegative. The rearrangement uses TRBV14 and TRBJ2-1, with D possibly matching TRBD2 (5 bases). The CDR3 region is CASSLGLYWDNEQFF. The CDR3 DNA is TGTGCCAGCAGCCTAGGACTTTACTGGGACAATGAGCAGTTCTTC.